These 9 T cell receptor beta chains were all obtained from the same sample, sequenced in a study of T cells in Graves' hyperthyroidism and ophthalmopathy. RNA transcripts provided the source from which TCR beta CDR3 regions were amplified. The primer set for the first-round RT-PCR of the TCR CDR3 was HTBI. TCRdb redid the calling of the multiplex PCR reads with MiXCR, one entry per CDR3 protein. The sample contains about 530,000 distinct CDR3 sequences, approximately 17% of which appear only once. The specimen was blood. Every receptor here comes from a young woman with Graves' ophthalmopathy.

In this sample, this clonotype turned up a few times. The V gene is TRBV4-3, the J gene TRBJ2-5, with 9 bases aligning to TRBD1. CDR1 and CDR2 from the germline V gene are LGHNA and YSLEER. The V gene end was trimmed by 0 bases and the J gene end by 5 bases; junction bases not matched to a gene: 7. This CDR3 is built from 16 residues. CDR3 DNA: TGCGCCAGCAGCCAAGACGCAACAGGGGGCAGCGAGACCCAGTACTTC. This translates into CASSQDATGGSETQYF.

This clonotype has ten or more counts. V usage is TRBV11-2 and J usage is TRBJ1-1; 8 nucleotides match TRBD1. This CDR3 has 14 amino acids. In germline, CDR1 is SGHAT, CDR2 FQNNGV. The J segment lost 6 bases and the V segment lost 2 bases, leaving 5 bases of the junction unmatched. CDR3 in DNA: TGTGCCAGCAGCTTACAGGGGGCAGGTCCTGAAGCTTTCTTT. Protein: CASSLQGAGPEAFF. The full variable domain, completed using reference TRBV11-2 and TRBJ1-1, is EAGVAQSPRYKIIEKRQSVAFWCNPISGHATLYWYQQILGQGPKLLIQFQNNGVVDDSQLPKDRFSAERLKGVDSTLKIQPAKLEDSAVYLCASSLQGAGPEAFFGQGTRLTVV.

The rearrangement uses TRBV28 and TRBJ2-1, with D unresolved. The V end lost 5 bases, the J end lost 8 bases, and 10 bases lay between the germline ends. The CDR3 has 12 residues. Germline assignment: CDR1 MDHEN and CDR2 SYDVKM. The CDR3 loop is CASSILRYEQFF. The CDR3 DNA reads TGTGCCAGCAGTATTTTGCGATATGAGCAGTTCTTC.

This clonotype occurred many times. The CDR3 region has the DNA TGCAGTGCCAGTGTTGGGACAGCAAGATACGAGCAGTACTTC. This translates into CSASVGTARYEQYF. J is TRBJ2-7 and V is TRBV20-1; 7 bases are shared with TRBD1. The CDR3 has 14 residues. The V gene's germline CDR1 is DFQATT and CDR2 SNEGSKA (reference sequence). The junction had 12 bases not matched to a gene; V was cut back by 6 bases and J by 4 bases.

This clonotype has a handful of counts. The rearrangement links TRBV29-1 to TRBJ2-7, with TRBD1 identical over 7 bases. The J segment lost 4 bases and the V segment lost 6 bases, leaving 15 bases of the junction unmatched. In germline, CDR1 is SQVTM, CDR2 ANQGSEA. The CDR3 covers 15 residues. CDR3 in amino acids: CSVATDRDEFYEQYF. CDR3 sequence (DNA): TGCAGCGTAGCCACCGACAGGGATGAATTTTACGAGCAGTACTTC.

Note on this clonotype: It may be a read error: a sequence one base away is much more abundant. The CDR3 is CSAKPGTSGTDTQYF. CDR3 coding DNA: TGCAGTGCTAAACCCGGGACTAGCGGCACAGATACGCAGTATTTT. The rearrangement joins TRBV20-1 to TRBJ2-3, with 10 positions matching TRBD2. This CDR3 has 15 residues. With V trimmed by 4 bases and J by 1 base, 5 bases remained unmatched. Germline CDR1 is DFQATT and CDR2 is SNEGSKA (reference sequence).

Worth noting for this clonotype: Possible read error: a much larger clone is one base away. The chain links TRBV2 to TRBJ2-5, with 7 positions matching TRBD2. The germline V gene has CDR1 SNHLY and CDR2 FYNNEI. The CDR3 consists of 17 residues. As DNA, the CDR3 is TGTGCCAGCAGTCCCCTCGAAAAGCGGGGCGCTCAAGAGATCCAGTACTTC. Its protein is CASSPLEKRGAQEIQYF.

This clonotype has more than one count but fewer than ten. CDR3 bases: TGTGCCAGCAGACCCCGGTCGGCTCCAGAGCAGTTCTTC. It specifies CASRPRSAPEQFF. V is TRBV25-1 and J is TRBJ2-1, with D uncertain. The germline V gene has CDR1 MGHDK and CDR2 SYGVNS. V was clipped by 6 bases and J by 10 bases, with 16 bases between them. CDR3 size: 13 residues. Full variable domain (rest looked up from reference TRBV25-1 and TRBJ2-1): EADIYQTPRYLVIGTGKKITLECSQTMGHDKMYWYQQDPGMELHLIHYSYGVNSTEKGDLSSESTVSRIRTEHFPLTLESARPSHTSQYLCASRPRSAPEQFFGPGTRLTVL.

In this sample, this clonotype turned up a few times. This chain joins TRBV2 and TRBJ1-3, with a weak D call TRBD1 (5 bases). The CDR3 covers 14 residues. V gave up 6 bases and J gave up 0 bases, with 9 bases separating them. Germline V CDR1 and CDR2: SNHLY, FYNNEI. The CDR3 nucleotides are TGTGCCAGCAGGAGGGACGGCTCTGGAAACACCATATATTTT. Amino acids: CASRRDGSGNTIYF.